This TCR beta chain was identified in a study of T cell responses to AZD1222 COVID-19 vaccine. Profiling relied on immunoSEQ multiplex PCR, and the TCRdb table lists in-frame clones only, not all of them. The sample has under 150,000 clones; 90% are singletons. Germline V gives CDR1 SGHTA, CDR2 FQGTGA. CDR3 size: 14 residues. With V trimmed by 3 bases and J by 5 bases, 4 bases remained unmatched. Remarks on this clone: What it binds is not known.

Study results and caveats: Clonal diversity was possibly underestimated, and the donors were mostly white British, with more females. Repertoire sampling happened only post peak T cell response.

This material consisted of peripheral blood, taken 28 days after the second AZD1222 dose. The receptor was derived from an adult who received the AZD1222 COVID-19 vaccine. The chain uses TRBV7-3 and TRBJ2-5; 9 bases match TRBD2. In DNA form, the CDR3 reads TGTGCCAGCAGCTTCGGACTAGCGAGTGAGACCCAGTACTTC. It yields the protein CASSFGLASETQYF.